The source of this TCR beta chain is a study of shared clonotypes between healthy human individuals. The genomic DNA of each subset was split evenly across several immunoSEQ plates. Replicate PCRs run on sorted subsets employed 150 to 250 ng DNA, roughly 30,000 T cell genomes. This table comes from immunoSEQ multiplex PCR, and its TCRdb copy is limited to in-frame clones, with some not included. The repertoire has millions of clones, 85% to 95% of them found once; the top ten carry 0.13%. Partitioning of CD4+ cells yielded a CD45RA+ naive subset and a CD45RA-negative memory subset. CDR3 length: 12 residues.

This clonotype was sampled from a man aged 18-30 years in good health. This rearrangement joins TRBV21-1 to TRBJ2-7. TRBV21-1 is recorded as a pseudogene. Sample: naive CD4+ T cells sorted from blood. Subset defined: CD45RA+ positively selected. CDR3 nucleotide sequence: TGTGCCAAAAGGGACCCGCACTACGAGCAGTACTTC. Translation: CAKRDPHYEQYF.